This TCR beta chain was documented in a study of blood T cell repertoires in COVID-19. Background on the study: From the United States, Italy and Spain came samples of acute and convalescent COVID-19.

TCRdb keeps only in-frame clones here, not all; method: immunoSEQ multiplex PCR. The sample includes approximately 380,000 clones, 85% to 90% of them seen just once. Membership in each cohort depended on participant-reported clinical history. This CDR3 comprises 13 residues. CDR1 LGHNA and CDR2 YNFKEQ come from the germline V gene. Trimming took 4 bases from V and 3 from J, leaving 10 bases between them. This TCR was recovered from a young woman who had recovered from COVID-19. Sequencing was done on a sample of PBMCs or T cells enriched from blood (not recorded which). The chain recombines TRBV4-2 with TRBJ2-7; a possible D gene is TRBD2 (5 bases). This CDR3 is CASSPGVGYEQYF. As DNA, the CDR3 is TGTGCCAGCAGCCCCGGGGTGGGCTACGAGCAGTACTTC.